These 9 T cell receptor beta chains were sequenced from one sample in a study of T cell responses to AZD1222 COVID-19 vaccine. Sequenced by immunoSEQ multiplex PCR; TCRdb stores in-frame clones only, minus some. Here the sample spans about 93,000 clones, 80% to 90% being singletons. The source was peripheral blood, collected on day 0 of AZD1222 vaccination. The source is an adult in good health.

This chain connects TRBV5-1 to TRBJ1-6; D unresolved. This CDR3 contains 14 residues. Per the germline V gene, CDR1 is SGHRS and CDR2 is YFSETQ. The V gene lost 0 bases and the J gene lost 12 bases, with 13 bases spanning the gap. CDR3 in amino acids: CASSLGSVAKPLHF. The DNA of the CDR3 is TGCGCCAGCAGCTTGGGGAGCGTGGCGAAACCCCTCCACTTT.

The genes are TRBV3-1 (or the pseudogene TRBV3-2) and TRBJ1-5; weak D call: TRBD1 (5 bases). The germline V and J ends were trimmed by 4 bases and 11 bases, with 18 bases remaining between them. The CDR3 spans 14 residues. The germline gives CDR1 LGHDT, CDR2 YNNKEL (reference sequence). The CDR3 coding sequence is TGTGCCAGCAGCCTATCAATGGGGGGGTTAGCCCAGCATTTT. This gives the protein CASSLSMGGLAQHF.

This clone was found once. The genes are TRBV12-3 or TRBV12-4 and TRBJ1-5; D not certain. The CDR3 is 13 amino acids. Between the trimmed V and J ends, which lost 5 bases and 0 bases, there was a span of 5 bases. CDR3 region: CASSGRSNQPQHF. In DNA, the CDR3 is TGTGCCAGCAGTGGACGTAGCAATCAGCCCCAGCATTTT.

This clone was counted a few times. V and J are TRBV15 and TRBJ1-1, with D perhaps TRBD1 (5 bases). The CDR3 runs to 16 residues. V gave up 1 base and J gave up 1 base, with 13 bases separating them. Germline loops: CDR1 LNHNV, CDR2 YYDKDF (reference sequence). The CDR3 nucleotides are TGTGCCACCAGCAGAGTAGTCAGGGCGGGGAACACTGAAGCTTTCTTT. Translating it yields CATSRVVRAGNTEAFF.

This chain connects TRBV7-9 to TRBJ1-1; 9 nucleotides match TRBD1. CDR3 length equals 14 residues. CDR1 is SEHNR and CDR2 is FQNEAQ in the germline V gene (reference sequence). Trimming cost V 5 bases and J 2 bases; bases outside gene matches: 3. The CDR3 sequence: CASSRTGVNTEAFF. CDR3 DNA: TGTGCCAGCAGCAGGACAGGGGTAAACACTGAAGCTTTCTTT.

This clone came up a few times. The DNA for the CDR3 is TGTGCCAGCAGCTTAGCGGGGCATCTCGAGCAGTACTTC. Translated, it gives CASSLAGHLEQYF. The V gene is TRBV7-2, the J gene TRBJ2-7; D may be TRBD1 (5 bases). V was cut by 0 bases and J by 6 bases, with 9 bases left in between. CDR1 is SGHTA, CDR2 FQGNSA, per germline. The CDR3 runs to 13 residues.

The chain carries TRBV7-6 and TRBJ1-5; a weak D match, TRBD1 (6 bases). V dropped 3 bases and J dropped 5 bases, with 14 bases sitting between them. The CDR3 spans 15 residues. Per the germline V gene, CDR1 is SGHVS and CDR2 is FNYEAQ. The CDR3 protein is CASSLDTGSDQPQHF. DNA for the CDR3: TGTGCCAGCAGCTTGGATACAGGGTCGGATCAGCCCCAGCATTTT.

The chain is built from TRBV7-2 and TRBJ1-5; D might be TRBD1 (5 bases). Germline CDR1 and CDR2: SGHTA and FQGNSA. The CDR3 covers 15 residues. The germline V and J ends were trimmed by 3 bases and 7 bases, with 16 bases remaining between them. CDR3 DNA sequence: TGTGCCAGCAGCTTGAGTACCTCCAGGGTCCAGCCCCAGCATTTT. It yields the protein CASSLSTSRVQPQHF. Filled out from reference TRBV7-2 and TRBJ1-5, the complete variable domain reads GAGVSQSPSNKVTEKGKDVELRCDPISGHTALYWYRQSLGQGLEFLIYFQGNSAPDKSGLPSDRFSAERTGGSVSTLTIQRTQQEDSAVYLCASSLSTSRVQPQHFGDGTRLSIL.

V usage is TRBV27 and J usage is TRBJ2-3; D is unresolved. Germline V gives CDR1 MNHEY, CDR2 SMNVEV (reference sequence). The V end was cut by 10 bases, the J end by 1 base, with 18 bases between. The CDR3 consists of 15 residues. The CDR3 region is CATADWVSGTDTQYF. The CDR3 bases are TGTGCCACCGCGGATTGGGTCTCTGGCACAGATACGCAGTATTTT.